This T cell receptor beta chain was recorded in a study of blood T cell repertoires in COVID-19. Study context: PBMCs, B-cell-depleted T cells, or T cells provided the cDNA or gDNA that made up the material.

Assay: immunoSEQ multiplex PCR; the TCRdb copy retains only in-frame clones and omits some. The sample carries 130,000 or so clones, around 90% recorded once. CDR1 and CDR2 from the germline V gene are SQVTM and ANQGSEA. The CDR3 extends over 17 amino acids. Deletions cut 7 bases from V and 3 bases from J, with 26 bases between. The TCR originated in a man in his 60s with active or convalescent COVID-19. The sequenced sample was peripheral blood. The V call is TRBV29-1, the J call TRBJ2-3, with D perhaps TRBD1 (6 bases). DNA for the CDR3: TGCAGCGCTACTCCTACCACAGGGTCATGGTCAACAGATACGCAGTATTTT. Its protein product is CSATPTTGSWSTDTQYF.